The T cell receptor (beta chain) described here comes from a study of CD8 T cells in cerebrospinal fluid in Alzheimer's disease. The CDR3 is 14 residues long. Participants were all in good physical condition and free of acute infection. This clonotype is labeled large based on frequency. No DNA is given; TCRdb re-called the 10x single-cell sequencing reads and lists each CDR3 protein once. The sample totals about 1,500 distinct CDR3 sequences. The receptor was derived from a human donor in good health. The sequenced sample was cerebrospinal fluid. The chain has TRBV12-3 or TRBV12-4 and TRBJ1-6. CDR3 amino acids: CASSASGGYGPLHF.